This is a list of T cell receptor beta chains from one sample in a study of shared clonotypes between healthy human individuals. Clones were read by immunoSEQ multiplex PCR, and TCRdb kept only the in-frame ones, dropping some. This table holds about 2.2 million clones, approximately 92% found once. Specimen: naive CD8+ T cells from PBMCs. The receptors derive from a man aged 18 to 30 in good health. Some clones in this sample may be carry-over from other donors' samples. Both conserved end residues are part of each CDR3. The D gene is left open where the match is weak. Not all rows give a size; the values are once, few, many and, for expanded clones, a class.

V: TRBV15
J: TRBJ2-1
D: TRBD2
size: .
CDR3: CATSRDESGRQFF
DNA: TGTGCCACCAGCAGAGATGAGAGCGGGAGGCAGTTCTTC

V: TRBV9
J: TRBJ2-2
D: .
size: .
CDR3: CASSVQGSTGELFF
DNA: TGTGCCAGCAGCGTTCAGGGGAGCACCGGGGAGCTGTTTTTT

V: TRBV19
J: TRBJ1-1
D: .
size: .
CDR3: CASSMGTDEAFF
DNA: TGTGCCAGTAGTATGGGGACGGATGAAGCTTTCTTT

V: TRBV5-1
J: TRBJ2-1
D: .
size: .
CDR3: CASSFQAAGSYNEQFF
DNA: TGCGCCAGCAGCTTCCAGGCCGCGGGCTCCTACAATGAGCAGTTCTTC

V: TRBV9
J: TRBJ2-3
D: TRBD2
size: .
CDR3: CASSVPVGKRDTYTDTQYF
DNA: TGTGCCAGCAGCGTACCAGTGGGAAAGCGGGATACCTACACAGATACGCAGTATTTT

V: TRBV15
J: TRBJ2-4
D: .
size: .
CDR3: CATSRWGTLGIQYF
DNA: TGTGCCACCAGCAGATGGGGGACTCTCGGCATTCAGTACTTC

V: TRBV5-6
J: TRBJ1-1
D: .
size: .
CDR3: CASSWGSEAFF
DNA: TGTGCCAGCAGCTGGGGCTCTGAAGCTTTCTTT

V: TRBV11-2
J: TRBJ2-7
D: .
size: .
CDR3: CASSSAVFYEQYF
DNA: TGTGCCAGCAGCTCTGCGGTTTTCTACGAGCAGTACTTC

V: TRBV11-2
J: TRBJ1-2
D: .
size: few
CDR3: CASSFGQEHGYTF
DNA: TGTGCCAGCAGCTTCGGGCAGGAGCATGGCTACACCTTC

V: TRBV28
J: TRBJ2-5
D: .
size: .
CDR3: CASSPQASSQETQYF
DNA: TGTGCCAGCAGTCCCCAGGCTAGCAGCCAAGAGACCCAGTACTTC

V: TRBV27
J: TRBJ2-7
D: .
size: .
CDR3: CASSPIPAGTSEQYF
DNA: TGTGCCAGCAGTCCAATCCCCGCCGGGACATCCGAGCAGTACTTC

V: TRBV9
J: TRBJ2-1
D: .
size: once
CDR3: CASSRQQDSYNEQFF
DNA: TGTGCCAGCAGCCGGCAACAGGACTCCTACAATGAGCAGTTCTTC

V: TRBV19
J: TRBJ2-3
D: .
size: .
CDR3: CASSMAVFGTDTQYF
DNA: TGTGCCAGTAGTATGGCGGTGTTCGGAACAGATACGCAGTATTTT

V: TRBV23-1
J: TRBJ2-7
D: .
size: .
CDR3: CASSQFACEPPYEQYF
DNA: TGCGCCAGCAGTCAATTCGCCTGCGAGCCCCCCTACGAGCAGTACTTC

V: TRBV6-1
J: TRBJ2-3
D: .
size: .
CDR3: CASSFLHGDTQYF
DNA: TGTGCCAGCAGCTTCCTACACGGAGATACGCAGTATTTT

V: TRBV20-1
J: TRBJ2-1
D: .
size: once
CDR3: CSARGHNEQFF
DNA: TGCAGTGCTAGAGGCCACAATGAGCAGTTCTTC

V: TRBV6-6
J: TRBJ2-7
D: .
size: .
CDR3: CASTSGANTYEQYF
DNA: TGTGCCAGCACCTCAGGGGCGAACACCTACGAGCAGTACTTC

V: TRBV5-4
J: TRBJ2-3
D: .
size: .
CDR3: CASSLEDGMDTQYF
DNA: TGTGCCAGCAGCCTGGAGGACGGTATGGATACGCAGTATTTT

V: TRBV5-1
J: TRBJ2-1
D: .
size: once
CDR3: CASSFASFYNEQFF
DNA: TGCGCCAGCAGCTTTGCGAGCTTCTACAATGAGCAGTTCTTC

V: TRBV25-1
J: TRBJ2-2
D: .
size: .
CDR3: CASMTDTGELFF
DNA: TGTGCCAGCATGACGGACACCGGGGAGCTGTTTTTT

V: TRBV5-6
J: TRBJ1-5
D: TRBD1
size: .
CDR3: CASSLGTGLFQPQHF
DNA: TGTGCCAGCAGCTTGGGGACAGGGTTGTTTCAGCCCCAGCATTTT

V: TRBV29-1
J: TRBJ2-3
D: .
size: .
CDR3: CSVEDRDSDTQYF
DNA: TGCAGCGTTGAAGATAGGGATTCAGATACGCAGTATTTT

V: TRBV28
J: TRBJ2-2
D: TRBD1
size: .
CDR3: CASSDAGQGHTGELFF
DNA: TGTGCCAGCAGTGACGCGGGACAGGGGCACACCGGGGAGCTGTTTTTT

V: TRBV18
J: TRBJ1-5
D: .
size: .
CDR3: CASSLGRVGNQPQHF
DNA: TGTGCCAGCTCACTGGGCAGGGTGGGCAATCAGCCCCAGCATTTT

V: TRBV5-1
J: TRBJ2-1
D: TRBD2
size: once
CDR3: CASSRLTSGALPEQFF
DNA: TGCGCCAGCAGCCGTTTGACTAGCGGGGCCCTTCCGGAGCAGTTCTTC

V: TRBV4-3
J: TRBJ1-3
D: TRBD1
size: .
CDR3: CASSQDLQGAQNTIYF
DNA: TGCGCCAGCAGCCAAGATCTACAGGGGGCTCAAAACACCATATATTTT

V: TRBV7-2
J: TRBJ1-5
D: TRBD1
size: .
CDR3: CASSPSSLTGGINQPQHF
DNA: TGTGCCAGCAGCCCCTCGTCGTTGACAGGGGGAATCAATCAGCCCCAGCATTTT

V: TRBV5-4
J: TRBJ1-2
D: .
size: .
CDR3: CASSGTILGANYGYTF
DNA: TGTGCCAGCAGCGGGACAATCTTGGGGGCTAACTATGGCTACACCTTC

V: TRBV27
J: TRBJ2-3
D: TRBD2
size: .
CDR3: CASTPTSGPTDTQYF
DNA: TGTGCCAGCACTCCGACTAGCGGGCCTACAGATACGCAGTATTTT

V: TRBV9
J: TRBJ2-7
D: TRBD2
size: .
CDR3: CASSVAGLAGVHEQYF
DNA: TGTGCCAGCAGCGTAGCGGGGCTAGCGGGAGTTCATGAGCAGTACTTC

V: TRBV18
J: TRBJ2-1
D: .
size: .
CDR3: CASSQPGEGEQFF
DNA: TGTGCCAGCTCACAACCGGGAGAGGGTGAGCAGTTCTTC

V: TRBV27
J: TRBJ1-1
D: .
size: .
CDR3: CASSFRGTNTEAFF
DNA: TGTGCCAGCAGTTTCAGGGGTACGAACACTGAAGCTTTCTTT

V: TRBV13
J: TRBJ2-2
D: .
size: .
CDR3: CASSPLDKTNTGELFF
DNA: TGTGCCAGCAGCCCCCTGGACAAAACGAACACCGGGGAGCTGTTTTTT

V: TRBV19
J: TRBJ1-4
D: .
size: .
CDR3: CASSPRTRGNEKLFF
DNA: TGTGCCAGTAGTCCCCGGACGAGGGGTAATGAAAAACTGTTTTTT